This T cell receptor beta chain derives from a study of CD8 T cells in Susac syndrome. This CDR3 comprises 12 residues. Deletions cut 8 bases from V and 7 bases from J, with 11 bases between. Roughly 0.45 to 1 ug RNA was reverse transcribed with random hexamers. TCRdb re-analysed the immunoSEQ multiplex PCR reads in MiXCR, keeping a single row per CDR3 protein. The sample comprises approximately 65,000 distinct CDR3 sequences, approximately 92% of which are singletons, and 0.2% rests with the top ten. The sample was CD8+ T cells from PBMCs. The chain links TRBV12-3 or TRBV12-4 to TRBJ1-4; D call uncertain. This receptor was taken from a human donor in good health. For the CDR3, the DNA is TGTGCCAGCCTTCGTGATAGTGAAAAACTGTTTTTT. Translation gives CASLRDSEKLFF.